This TCR beta chain appears in the sequencing data of a study of T cell clonotyping in hematopoietic cell transplantation. The study's findings and limits: After transplant, recipient diversity fell while pathologically expanded clonotypes grew through day 180. Few recipient clonotypes overlapped donors; over 97% were de novo at given depth.

Concerning this clone itself: Its antigen is unknown.

The CDR3 runs 15 residues. Germline-derived CDR1 and CDR2 are GTSNPN and SVGIG (reference sequence). With 2 bases clipped from V and 5 bases from J, the junction kept 9 bases outside the gene matches. Sequencing was performed with immunoSEQ multiplex PCR; in TCRdb, only in-frame clones are kept and a portion is missing. Of more than 10,000 clones in the sample, about 80% were seen once. The sequence came from a female patient aged 40-49 years who had an allogeneic stem cell transplant from a related donor, so T cells may come from the graft donor. Some clones in this sample may be carry-over from other donors' samples. The genes are TRBV30 and TRBJ1-3, with 7 bases fitting TRBD1. The source material was PBMCs, sampled 100 days after allogeneic stem cell transplant. This CDR3 is CAWSKGTGVRNTIYF. The CDR3 bases are TGTGCCTGGAGTAAGGGCACAGGGGTACGAAACACCATATATTTT.